This T cell receptor beta chain originates from a study of human T cells and chemical hapten exposure. Study at large: Patch tests put 0.01% DPC on the upper back, and the results were checked at 6 days. Small pooled library volume differences chiefly drove per-sample TCR yield variation. Broader study findings: PT1 expanded TCR numbers tracked positively with patch test score.

Time point in this sample: patch test 1, 2 weeks after DPC sensitization. Treatment described: therapeutic diphenylcyclopropenone sensitization with weekly scalp DPC. Comments on this clonotype: As yet, its antigen is unknown.

Each CDR3 protein is one row after TCRdb ran MiXCR on the RACE reads. The sample has around 300,000 distinct CDR3 sequences, approximately 6.3% seen once. Sequenced material: whole blood, taken in connection with sensitization to the hapten diphenylcyclopropenone (DPC). This clonotype was obtained from a woman aged 18 to 35 with alopecia areata. Some clones in this sample may be carry-over from other donors' samples.

CDR3 sequence: CASRSREVSGEQFF. Here the CDR3 DNA reads TGTGCCAGCAGAAGCAGGGAGGTTAGTGGTGAGCAGTTCTTC. The J gene is TRBJ2-1, the V gene TRBV6-5; weak D call: TRBD2 (6 bases). The CDR3 is 14 amino acids. CDR1 is MNHEY, CDR2 SVGAGI, per germline. V was trimmed by 6 bases and J by 9 bases, leaving 18 bases between them.